The next 21 T cell receptor beta chains were all read from a single sample in a study of control samples from healthy donors and cancer patients. TCRdb's copy holds only in-frame clones and misses some; the assay was immunoSEQ multiplex PCR. The table has approximately 140,000 clones, about 85% seen once. The sample comprised blood. The origin of the receptors is a woman aged 25-40 years in good health.

The chain couples TRBV7-3 to TRBJ2-3, with 12 bases that match TRBD2. V lost 6 bases and J lost 0; bases outside the gene matches: 10. Germline loops: CDR1 SGHTA, CDR2 FQGTGA. This CDR3 has 18 residues. The CDR3 DNA reads TGTGCCAGCAGTCGGACTAGCGGGGAGGGGGTGAGCACAGATACGCAGTATTTT. Translation gives CASSRTSGEGVSTDTQYF.

The rearrangement joins TRBV5-6 to TRBJ1-2; TRBD1 might be the D (5 bases). The germline CDR1 and CDR2 sequences are SGHDT and YYEEEE. The CDR3 contains 13 residues. V shed 1 base and J shed 5 bases, with 9 bases lying between them. The CDR3 sequence: CASSLPGGYGYTF. The DNA for the CDR3 is TGTGCCAGCAGCTTGCCCGGGGGGTATGGCTACACCTTC.

The rearrangement uses TRBV5-6 and TRBJ2-3, with 10 bases that match TRBD2. CDR3 length: 15 amino acids. CDR1 is SGHDT and CDR2 is YYEEEE in the germline V gene. Trimming cost V 6 bases and J 4 bases; bases outside gene matches: 8. The CDR3 DNA reads TGTGCCAGCAACAGCGGGAGGGCCGGGGCAGATACGCAGTATTTT. Protein: CASNSGRAGADTQYF.

V gene TRBV10-1 combines with J gene TRBJ1-2; no clear D. Germline V CDR1 and CDR2: WNHNN, SYGVQD (reference sequence). V dropped 6 bases and J dropped 3 bases, with 11 bases sitting between them. The CDR3 runs to 13 residues. CDR3 nucleotides: TGCGCCAGCAGCGCCGACCGATACTATGGCTACACCTTC. Translated, it gives CASSADRYYGYTF.

The chain combines TRBV30 with TRBJ1-2; 10 bases are shared with TRBD1. The V and J ends lost 5 bases and 5 bases, in that order; junction bases with no gene match: 8. CDR1 and CDR2 from the germline V gene are GTSNPN and SVGIG (reference sequence). This CDR3 has 14 amino acids. CDR3 sequence: CAWWKDRGVYGYTF. The CDR3 DNA is TGTGCCTGGTGGAAGGACAGGGGGGTTTATGGCTACACCTTC. Combining the CDR3 with reference TRBV30 and TRBJ1-2 gives the whole variable domain SQTIHQWPATLVQPVGSPLSLECTVEGTSNPNLYWYRQAAGRGLQLLFYSVGIGQISSEVPQNLSASRPQDRQFILSSKKLLLSDSGFYLCAWWKDRGVYGYTFGSGTRLTVV.

V and J are TRBV28 and TRBJ2-3; either TRBD1 or TRBD2 may supply D (5 bases each). Germline CDR1 is MDHEN and CDR2 is SYDVKM. V shed 3 bases and J shed 0 bases, with 16 bases lying between them. The CDR3 totals 17 residues. CDR3 region: CASSLGPKGPSTDTQYF. The CDR3 DNA is TGTGCCAGCAGTTTGGGGCCGAAGGGACCCAGCACAGATACGCAGTATTTT.

The rearrangement links TRBV18 to TRBJ2-1; 10 positions match TRBD2. This CDR3 contains 17 residues. V gave up 2 bases and J gave up 8 bases; unmatched junction bases: 12. CDR1 is KGHSH, CDR2 LQKENI, per germline. The CDR3 region is CASSPGSGRSLGDEQFF. CDR3 DNA: TGTGCCAGCTCACCAGGTAGCGGGAGGTCCTTAGGTGATGAGCAGTTCTTC. Based on the CDR3 plus reference TRBV18 and TRBJ2-1, the full variable domain is NAGVMQNPRHLVRRRGQEARLRCSPMKGHSHVYWYRQLPEEGLKFMVYLQKENIIDESGMPKERFSAEFPKEGPSILRIQQVVRGDSAAYFCASSPGSGRSLGDEQFFGPGTRLTVL.

The chain is built from TRBV6-5 and TRBJ1-2; a weak D match, TRBD1 (6 bases). The germline V and J ends were trimmed by 6 bases and 8 bases, with 16 bases remaining between them. Germline assignment: CDR1 MNHEY and CDR2 SVGAGI. The CDR3 spans 13 residues. CDR3 coding DNA: TGTGCCAGCAGCACACAGGGCCGAAGGGGCTACACCTTC. It is translated as CASSTQGRRGYTF.

J is TRBJ2-5 and V is TRBV19; maybe TRBD2 (6 bases). The ends were cut back, 5 bases at V and 2 bases at J, with 9 bases in the middle. CDR1 and CDR2 (germline): LNHDA, SQIVND (reference sequence). The CDR3 consists of 13 residues. The CDR3 sequence: CASSRDSQETQYF. CDR3 sequence (DNA): TGTGCCAGTAGTCGGGACTCACAAGAGACCCAGTACTTC.

The rearrangement joins TRBV19 to TRBJ1-4, with D possibly TRBD1 on 5 matching bases. The CDR3 runs to 12 residues. CDR1 and CDR2 from the germline V gene are LNHDA and SQIVND (reference sequence). V lost 4 bases, J lost 6 bases, and 6 bases lay in between. As DNA, the CDR3 is TGTGCCAGTAGTACGGGGGATGAAAAACTGTTTTTT. This codes for CASSTGDEKLFF.

The V and J genes are TRBV2 and TRBJ2-5; possibly TRBD1 for D (6 bases). The V and J ends lost 5 bases and 9 bases respectively, with 19 bases between them. Germline CDR1 is SNHLY and CDR2 is FYNNEI. This CDR3 is 14 amino acids long. Here the CDR3 reads CASSPTGQWGPQYF. The CDR3 nucleotides are TGTGCCAGCAGTCCTACAGGGCAATGGGGCCCCCAGTACTTC.

CDR3 nucleotide sequence: TGTGCCAGCACCCCGAATGGCAATCAGCCCCAGCATTTT. Translating gives CASTPNGNQPQHF. J is TRBJ1-5 and V is TRBV7-9; D call uncertain. CDR1 and CDR2 (germline): SEHNR, FQNEAQ (reference sequence). This CDR3 has 13 residues. V was clipped by 7 bases and J by 2 bases, with 9 bases between them.

V and J are TRBV29-1 and TRBJ2-3; D is uncertain. The CDR3 sequence is 11 residues long. Germline values: CDR1 SQVTM, CDR2 ANQGSEA. Trimming took off 7 bases at V and 4 bases at J, with 9 bases between the two ends. The chain's CDR3 is CSDLSSDTQYF. The CDR3 DNA reads TGCAGCGACCTGTCCTCAGATACGCAGTATTTT.

The CDR3 is CASSSRTGEFF. The CDR3 nucleotides read TGTGCCAGCAGCTCCCGGACAGGGGAGTTCTTC. The rearrangement uses TRBV7-9 and TRBJ2-1; TRBD1 matches at 9 bases. CDR3 size: 11 residues. Per germline, CDR1 SEHNR and CDR2 FQNEAQ (reference sequence). Germline trimming cut 4 bases from V and 14 bases from J; bases unmatched to any gene: 3.

The J gene is TRBJ1-2, the V gene TRBV28, with D possibly being TRBD1 (6 bases). With 4 bases removed from V and 3 bases from J, the gap between germline ends came to 12 bases. Germline lookup yields CDR1 MDHEN and CDR2 SYDVKM. The CDR3 consists of 14 residues. The CDR3 loop reads CASSYRVRDYGYTF. Written as DNA, the CDR3 is TGTGCCAGCAGTTACAGGGTCAGAGACTATGGCTACACCTTC.

This clone was recorded only once. V is TRBV6-5 and J is TRBJ2-7; the D gene is possibly TRBD1 (6 bases). The CDR3 covers 16 residues. The germline gives CDR1 MNHEY, CDR2 SVGAGI. The V end lost 0 bases, the J end lost 1 base, and 13 bases lay between the germline ends. The CDR3 sequence: CASSYSDRDISYEQYF. The DNA for the CDR3 is TGTGCCAGCAGTTACTCTGACCGGGACATATCCTACGAGCAGTACTTC.

This clone was counted a few times. The rearrangement joins TRBV19 to TRBJ2-1; 8 nucleotides match TRBD2. The germline CDR1 and CDR2 sequences are LNHDA and SQIVND (reference sequence). V shed 2 bases, J shed 3 bases, and the junction held 6 bases outside the gene matches. The CDR3 spans 16 residues. The CDR3 sequence is CASSITAGDFYNEQFF. CDR3 coding DNA: TGTGCCAGTAGTATAACAGCGGGAGATTTCTACAATGAGCAGTTCTTC. Full variable domain (rest looked up from reference TRBV19 and TRBJ2-1): DGGITQSPKYLFRKEGQNVTLSCEQNLNHDAMYWYRQDPGQGLRLIYYSQIVNDFQKGDIAEGYSVSREKKESFPLTVTSAQKNPTAFYLCASSITAGDFYNEQFFGPGTRLTVL.

This sequence joins TRBV3-1 (or the pseudogene TRBV3-2) and TRBJ2-1, with D unclear. This CDR3 comprises 14 residues. The ends were cut back, 0 bases at V and 9 bases at J, with 12 bases in the middle. Per germline, CDR1 LGHDT and CDR2 YNNKEL (reference sequence). The CDR3 protein is CASSQDLQVSEQFF. For the CDR3, the DNA is TGTGCCAGCAGCCAAGATTTGCAGGTCAGTGAGCAGTTCTTC.

The chain uses TRBV7-2 and TRBJ1-1; 8 bases are shared with TRBD1. CDR1 is SGHTA, CDR2 FQGNSA, per germline. The CDR3 has 14 residues. Trimming cost V 5 bases and J 4 bases; bases outside gene matches: 6. In DNA form, the CDR3 reads TGTGCCAGCAGCACGCACAGGGGGGCCACTGAAGCTTTCTTT. It codes for CASSTHRGATEAFF. The full variable domain, completed using reference TRBV7-2 and TRBJ1-1, is GAGVSQSPSNKVTEKGKDVELRCDPISGHTALYWYRQSLGQGLEFLIYFQGNSAPDKSGLPSDRFSAERTGGSVSTLTIQRTQQEDSAVYLCASSTHRGATEAFFGQGTRLTVV.

The V call is TRBV4-2, the J call TRBJ1-5; TRBD1 might be the D (6 bases). Trimming cost V 1 base and J 3 bases, with 10 bases left between them. The CDR3 runs 15 residues. Germline CDR1 and CDR2: LGHNA and YNFKEQ. The CDR3 sequence: CASSQGRQDNQPQHF. For the CDR3, the DNA is TGTGCCAGCAGCCAAGGCCGACAGGACAATCAGCCCCAGCATTTT.

This rearrangement joins TRBV18 to TRBJ2-7; 7 bases match TRBD2. Germline CDR1 KGHSH, CDR2 LQKENI. Trimming cost V 1 base and J 2 bases; bases outside gene matches: 5. The CDR3 is 15 residues long. DNA for the CDR3: TGTGCCAGCTCACCACAAGAAAGCGGGGCCTACGAGCAGTACTTC. This codes for CASSPQESGAYEQYF.